The 26 T cell receptor beta chains listed next were all sequenced from one sample in a study of blood T cells in healthy people across ages. With a J-beta primer mix and a sample-barcoded 5' primer, a second PCR ran roughly 6 to 11 cycles. TCRdb re-analysed the 5' RACE reads in MiXCR, keeping a single row per CDR3 protein. This table has more than 1.4 million distinct CDR3 sequences, approximately 42% appearing once. The sequenced sample was blood. These receptors all come from a woman aged 18 to 35 in good health.

This clonotype came up a few times. The rearrangement joins TRBV20-1 to TRBJ2-1; TRBD2 matches 8 bases. Germline lookup yields CDR1 DFQATT and CDR2 SNEGSKA (reference sequence). The CDR3 is 15 amino acids. V gave up 5 bases and J gave up 9 bases; unmatched junction bases: 15. The CDR3 loop reads CSAPGRLASSGEQFF. CDR3 in DNA: TGCAGTGCTCCCGGGAGACTAGCGTCTTCTGGTGAGCAGTTCTTC.

The chain is built from TRBV13 and TRBJ1-1; D uncertain. This CDR3 has 13 amino acids. Trimming shortened V by 4 bases and J by 4 bases, and 10 bases separated the two germline ends. Germline CDR1 reads PRHDT; CDR2 reads FYEKMQ (reference sequence). Here the CDR3 DNA reads TGTGCCAGCAGCTCCGTTCTGGGCACTGAAGCTTTCTTT. This encodes CASSSVLGTEAFF.

This clonotype occurred a few times. The chain is built from TRBV4-1 and TRBJ1-1; D not resolved. The germline V gene has CDR1 MGHRA and CDR2 YSYEKL. CDR3 length: 14 amino acids. V gave up 8 bases and J gave up 4 bases, with 17 bases separating them. CDR3 protein: CASGGDGPVTEAFF. The CDR3 nucleotides read TGCGCCAGCGGCGGAGACGGCCCGGTCACTGAAGCTTTCTTT.

The sample holds a few counts of this clonotype. V and J are TRBV20-1 and TRBJ2-1, with D uncertain. The CDR3 extends over 14 amino acids. From germline, CDR1 is DFQATT and CDR2 SNEGSKA (reference sequence). Between the trimmed V and J ends, which lost 5 bases and 6 bases, there was a span of 17 bases. CDR3: CSAAPHGPGNEQFF. The DNA of the CDR3 is TGCAGTGCTGCCCCTCACGGGCCGGGCAATGAGCAGTTCTTC.

The chain has TRBV20-1 and TRBJ1-1, with TRBD1 as a possible D gene (5 bases). The CDR3 is 14 amino acids. CDR1 DFQATT and CDR2 SNEGSKA come from the germline V gene (reference sequence). V lost 4 bases, J lost 0 bases, and 12 bases lay in between. In DNA form, the CDR3 reads TGCAGTGCTAATTTGGGACTTCTGAACACTGAAGCTTTCTTT. It specifies CSANLGLLNTEAFF.

This clonotype came up a few times. The chain recombines TRBV29-1 with TRBJ2-3, with D possibly TRBD2 on 5 matching bases. This CDR3 region has 15 residues. Germline V CDR1 and CDR2: SQVTM, ANQGSEA. V lost 4 bases to trimming and J lost 6 bases, with 20 bases between them. CDR3 residues: CSVVRSASIFDTQYF. The DNA of the CDR3 is TGCAGCGTTGTACGTAGCGCGAGCATCTTTGATACGCAGTATTTT.

This clonotype was observed a handful of times. The chain joins TRBV10-2 to TRBJ2-1, with 15 bases lining up with TRBD2. V shed 2 bases and J 3 bases; nucleotides not matched to a gene: 2. This CDR3 has 17 residues. In germline, CDR1 is WSHSY, CDR2 SAAADI. As DNA, the CDR3 is TGCGCCAGCAGTGAGGGGACTAGCGGGGGGCTCTACAATGAGCAGTTCTTC. Protein product: CASSEGTSGGLYNEQFF.

The gene calls are TRBV14 and TRBJ2-2, with D possibly being TRBD1 or TRBD2 (5 bases each). Trimming stripped 1 base from V and 6 bases from J, with 12 bases between. The CDR3 totals 15 residues. From germline, CDR1 is SGHDN and CDR2 FVKESK. The DNA for the CDR3 is TGTGCCAGCAGCCAAGTCATTAGGGGAGCCGGGGAGCTGTTTTTT. Protein sequence: CASSQVIRGAGELFF.

This sequence joins TRBV7-9 and TRBJ1-6; TRBD1 matches at 7 bases. Germline CDR1 SEHNR, CDR2 FQNEAQ (reference sequence). The CDR3 is 15 residues long. V lost 5 bases and J lost 6; bases outside the gene matches: 7. This chain's CDR3 is CASSPQGQSNSPLHF. Here the CDR3 DNA reads TGTGCCAGCAGCCCCCAGGGACAGTCTAATTCACCCCTCCACTTT.

The chain uses TRBV9 and TRBJ2-2; TRBD1 aligns across 8 bases. V shed 3 bases, J shed 1 base, and the junction held 5 bases outside the gene matches. The germline V gene encodes CDR1 SGDLS and CDR2 YYNGEE. The CDR3 totals 16 residues. This CDR3 reads CASSAHGTGNTGELFF. The CDR3 coding sequence is TGTGCCAGCAGCGCCCACGGGACAGGGAACACCGGGGAGCTGTTTTTT.

The rearrangement links TRBV10-3 to TRBJ2-7; 9 bases map to TRBD1. J lost 1 base, V lost 2 bases, and 6 bases had no gene match. In germline, CDR1 is ENHRY, CDR2 SYGVKD. The CDR3 is 16 residues long. CDR3 coding DNA: TGTGCCATCAGTGAGCCGGGACAGGGTGGGTCCTACGAGCAGTACTTC. This sequence encodes CAISEPGQGGSYEQYF.

The rearrangement links TRBV28 to TRBJ2-1, with 10 bases identical to TRBD2. Losses at the gene ends were 7 bases for V and 5 bases for J; bases not matched to a gene: 8. The germline V gene has CDR1 MDHEN and CDR2 SYDVKM. There are 15 residues in the CDR3. The CDR3 spells CASNPLAGVNNEQFF. DNA of the CDR3: TGTGCCAGCAATCCTCTAGCGGGGGTGAACAATGAGCAGTTCTTC.

The chain joins TRBV25-1 to TRBJ2-7; 8 positions agree with TRBD1. Unmatched junction bases numbered 8, after V lost 3 bases and J lost 4 bases. From germline, CDR1 is MGHDK and CDR2 SYGVNS. CDR3 length: 15 amino acids. The CDR3 sequence: CASSDSGRGLYEQYF. CDR3 nucleotides: TGTGCCAGCAGTGATAGTGGCAGGGGGCTATACGAGCAGTACTTC.

With regard to this clonotype: A far larger clone is a single base away, which makes a read error likely. The chain uses TRBV27 and TRBJ2-4; D is undetermined. The DNA end is a closer match to TRBJ2-7, so the J assignment may be wrong. Germline V gene sequence: CDR1 MNHEY, CDR2 SMNVEV (reference sequence). This CDR3 comprises 10 residues. The CDR3 DNA reads TGTGCCAGCAGCTGCTACGAGCAGTACTTC. Translating it yields CASSCYEQYF.

This clonotype has only one observation. This chain uses TRBV5-1 with TRBJ1-1; TRBD1 might be the D (5 bases). CDR3 length: 11 residues. Trimming took off 6 bases at V and 5 bases at J, with 8 bases between the two ends. Per the germline V gene, CDR1 is SGHRS and CDR2 is YFSETQ. The CDR3 DNA sequence: TGCGCCAGCAACCAGGGAACTGAAGCTTTCTTT. This codes for CASNQGTEAFF. The whole variable domain, remainder taken from reference TRBV5-1 and TRBJ1-1, is KAGVTQTPRYLIKTRGQQVTLSCSPISGHRSVSWYQQTPGQGLQFLFEYFSETQRNKGNFPGRFSGRQFSNSRSEMNVSTLELGDSALYLCASNQGTEAFFGQGTRLTVV.

The chain combines TRBV6-5 with TRBJ2-4; 10 nucleotides align to TRBD2. The J call is in doubt because the DNA end fits TRBJ2-7 better. Germline lookup yields CDR1 MNHEY and CDR2 SVGAGI. This CDR3 has 19 residues. The CDR3 reads CASSYSALASGSHLYEQYF. The DNA of the CDR3 is TGTGCCAGCAGTTACTCGGCCCTGGCTAGCGGGAGTCACTTATACGAGCAGTACTTC.

The chain links TRBV4-1 to TRBJ2-3; D is perhaps TRBD1 (5 bases). CDR3 length equals 15 residues. V lost 6 bases, J lost 0 bases, and 13 bases lay in between. Germline V gene lookup returns CDR1 MGHRA and CDR2 YSYEKL. As DNA, the CDR3 is TGCGCCAGCAGTTTTCAGGGAATTAGCACAGATACGCAGTATTTT. Translation: CASSFQGISTDTQYF.

V usage is TRBV20-1 and J usage is TRBJ2-3; TRBD2 aligns across 10 bases. J was trimmed by 6 bases and V by 0 bases; bases with no gene match: 6. Germline V gene data show CDR1 as DFQATT and CDR2 as SNEGSKA (reference sequence). The CDR3 is made up of 15 amino acids. The CDR3 bases are TGCAGTGCTAGAGACTCTAGCGGGAGTAAGGATACGCAGTATTTT. It encodes CSARDSSGSKDTQYF.

CDR3 DNA sequence: TGCGCCAGCAGCCACACAGGATCAATCAACACTGAAGCTTTCTTT. Encoded protein: CASSHTGSINTEAFF. The J gene is TRBJ1-1, the V gene TRBV4-1, with TRBD1 as a possible D gene (5 bases). The ends were cut back, 3 bases at V and 2 bases at J, with 13 bases in the middle. Germline values: CDR1 MGHRA, CDR2 YSYEKL. This CDR3 is built from 15 residues.

In nucleotides, the CDR3 is TGCGCCAGCAGCTTGGGGCCGATGGCAGAAGCTTTCTTT. Translation gives CASSLGPMAEAFF. This chain connects TRBV5-1 to TRBJ1-1, with D unresolved. Germline V CDR1 and CDR2: SGHRS, YFSETQ. V dropped 0 bases and J dropped 8 bases, with 11 bases sitting between them. This CDR3 region has 13 residues.

The chain couples TRBV5-1 to TRBJ2-7, with a weak D call TRBD1 (7 bases). The V end was cut by 5 bases, the J end by 5 bases, with 23 bases between. This CDR3 is built from 16 residues. Germline CDR1 SGHRS, CDR2 YFSETQ. This CDR3 is CASSNAGFGTANEQYF. The CDR3 DNA sequence: TGCGCCAGCAGTAACGCGGGGTTTGGGACAGCCAACGAGCAGTACTTC.

V gene TRBV7-6 combines with J gene TRBJ1-1; D remains unclear. This CDR3 is built from 12 residues. The germline V gene encodes CDR1 SGHVS and CDR2 FNYEAQ. The germline V and J ends were trimmed by 4 bases and 3 bases, with 6 bases remaining between them. The CDR3 region is CASSSAYTEAFF. Here the CDR3 DNA reads TGTGCCAGCAGCTCCGCCTACACTGAAGCTTTCTTT.

In its sample, this clonotype was seen a few times. The chain carries TRBV6-4 and TRBJ2-7; D unclear. From germline, CDR1 is MRHNA and CDR2 SNTAGT. The CDR3 contains 14 residues. Trimming removed 7 bases from V and 0 bases from J, with 13 bases in between. CDR3 nucleotide sequence: TGTGCCAGCAAGCCTTTGAGTAGCTCCTACGAGCAGTACTTC. Encoded protein: CASKPLSSSYEQYF.

The gene calls are TRBV27 and TRBJ2-7; 12 bases match TRBD1. In germline, CDR1 is MNHEY, CDR2 SMNVEV (reference sequence). The CDR3 is made up of 18 amino acids. The trim removed 4 bases at V and 0 bases at J, leaving 10 bases unmatched. The CDR3 loop is CASSSRDRGLRGSYEQYF. The CDR3 DNA is TGTGCCAGCAGTTCCCGGGACAGGGGGCTACGAGGCTCCTACGAGCAGTACTTC.

This clonotype showed up just a few times. The chain links TRBV7-9 to TRBJ2-1, with D possibly matching TRBD2 (6 bases). Germline CDR1 and CDR2: SEHNR and FQNEAQ (reference sequence). The CDR3 spans 15 residues. Between the trimmed V and J ends, which lost 5 bases and 4 bases, there was a span of 15 bases. The CDR3 is CASSTSGAGYNEQFF. DNA for the CDR3: TGTGCCAGCAGCACGTCGGGAGCCGGTTACAATGAGCAGTTCTTC.

The V and J genes are TRBV20-1 and TRBJ2-3; TRBD1 is a possible D gene (6 bases). The CDR3 totals 17 residues. Per germline, CDR1 DFQATT and CDR2 SNEGSKA (reference sequence). The V and J ends lost 6 bases and 0 bases respectively, with 22 bases between them. DNA for the CDR3: TGCAGTGCCCGAGGACAGACGAAAGATTCTAGCACAGATACGCAGTATTTT. Residues: CSARGQTKDSSTDTQYF.